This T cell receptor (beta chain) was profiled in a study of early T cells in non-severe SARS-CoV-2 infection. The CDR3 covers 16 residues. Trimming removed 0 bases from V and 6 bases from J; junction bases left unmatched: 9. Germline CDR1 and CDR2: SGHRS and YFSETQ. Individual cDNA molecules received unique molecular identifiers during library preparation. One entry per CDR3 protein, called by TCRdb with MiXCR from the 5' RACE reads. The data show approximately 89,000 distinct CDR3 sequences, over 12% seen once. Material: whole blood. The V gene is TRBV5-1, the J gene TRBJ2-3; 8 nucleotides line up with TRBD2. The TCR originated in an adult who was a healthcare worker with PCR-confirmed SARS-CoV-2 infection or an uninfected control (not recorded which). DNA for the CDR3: TGCGCCAGCAGCTTGGGTTGGACTAGCCTGAGTGATACGCAGTATTTT. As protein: CASSLGWTSLSDTQYF.